Here is one TCR beta chain with its context. Its antigen is as yet unknown. This CDR3 comprises 14 residues. CDR1 MDHEN and CDR2 SYDVKM come from the germline V gene. V was pared by 2 bases and J by 8 bases, with 15 bases between. This sample is part of a study of T cell responses to AZD1222 COVID-19 vaccine. Notes on the study in general: Spike-wide vaccine-associated CD4 TCRs dominated at 160-218 and 743-854. Breadth and depth of Spike-specific TCRs rose after two AZD1222 doses. In a largely white British group with more females than males, clonal diversity was possibly underestimated. Repertoire sampling happened only post peak T cell response.

Measured with immunoSEQ multiplex PCR; TCRdb has only the in-frame clones, and not every one. Of about 76,000 clones in the sample, 60% to 85% are singletons; the top ten hold roughly 29%. Sample: peripheral blood, taken 28 days after the second dose of the MenACWY control vaccine. The V call is TRBV28, the J call TRBJ1-2; D perhaps matches TRBD1 (6 bases). The receptor was isolated from an adult who received the MenACWY meningococcal vaccine as a control. CDR3 region: CASSLRGRLGGYTF. The CDR3 DNA follows: TGTGCCAGCAGTTTACGGGGGCGCTTAGGGGGCTACACCTTC.